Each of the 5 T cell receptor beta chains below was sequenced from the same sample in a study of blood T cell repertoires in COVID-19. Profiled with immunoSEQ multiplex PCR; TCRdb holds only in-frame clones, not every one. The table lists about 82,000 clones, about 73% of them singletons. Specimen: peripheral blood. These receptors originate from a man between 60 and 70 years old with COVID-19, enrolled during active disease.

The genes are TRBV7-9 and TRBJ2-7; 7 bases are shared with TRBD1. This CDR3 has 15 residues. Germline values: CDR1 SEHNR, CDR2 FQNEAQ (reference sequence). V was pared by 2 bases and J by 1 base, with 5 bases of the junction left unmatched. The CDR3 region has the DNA TGTGCCAGCAGCTTATGGCAGGGGGTGTCCTACGAGCAGTACTTC. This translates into CASSLWQGVSYEQYF. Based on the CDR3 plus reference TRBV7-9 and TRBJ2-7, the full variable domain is DTGVSQNPRHKITKRGQNVTFRCDPISEHNRLYWYRQTLGQGPEFLTYFQNEAQLEKSRLLSDRFSAERPKGSFSTLEIQRTEQGDSAMYLCASSLWQGVSYEQYFGPGTRLTVT.

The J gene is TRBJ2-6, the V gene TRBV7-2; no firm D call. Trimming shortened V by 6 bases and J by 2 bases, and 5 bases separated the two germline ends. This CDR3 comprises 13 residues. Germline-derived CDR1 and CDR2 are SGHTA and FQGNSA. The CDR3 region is CASRAAGANVLTF. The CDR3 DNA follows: TGTGCCAGCAGAGCCGCTGGGGCCAACGTCCTGACTTTC.

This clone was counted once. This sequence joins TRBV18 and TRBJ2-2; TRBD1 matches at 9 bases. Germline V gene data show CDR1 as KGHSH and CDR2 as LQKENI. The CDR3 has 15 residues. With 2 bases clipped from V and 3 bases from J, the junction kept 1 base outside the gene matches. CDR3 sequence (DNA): TGTGCCAGCTCACCAAGACAGGGGGACACCGGGGAGCTGTTTTTT. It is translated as CASSPRQGDTGELFF. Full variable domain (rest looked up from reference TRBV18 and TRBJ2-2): NAGVMQNPRHLVRRRGQEARLRCSPMKGHSHVYWYRQLPEEGLKFMVYLQKENIIDESGMPKERFSAEFPKEGPSILRIQQVVRGDSAAYFCASSPRQGDTGELFFGEGSRLTVL.

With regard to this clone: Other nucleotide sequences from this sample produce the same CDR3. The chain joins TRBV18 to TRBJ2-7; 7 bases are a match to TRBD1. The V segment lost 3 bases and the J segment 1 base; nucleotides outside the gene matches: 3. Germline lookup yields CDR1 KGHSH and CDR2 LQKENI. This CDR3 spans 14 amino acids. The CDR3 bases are TGTGCCAGCTCACCGACAGGGTCTTCCTACGAGCAGTACTTC. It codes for CASSPTGSSYEQYF.

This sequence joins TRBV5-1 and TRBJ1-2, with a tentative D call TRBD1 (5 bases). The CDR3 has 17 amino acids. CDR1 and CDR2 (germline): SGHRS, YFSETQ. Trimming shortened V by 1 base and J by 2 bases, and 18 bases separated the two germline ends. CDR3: CASSLPSSFGGNYGYTF. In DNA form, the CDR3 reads TGCGCCAGCAGCTTGCCTTCCAGTTTTGGGGGGAACTATGGCTACACCTTC.